What follows are 8 T cell receptor beta chains derived from one specimen sequenced in a study of beta chain features in type 1 diabetes. Whole-study findings and limits: Shortening that was moderate but significant affected the TCRB CDR3s of Type 1 diabetes patients in all four CD4+ subsets.

No cognate antigen is known for these TCRs. What was sequenced were expressed TCRB transcripts, since all of the isolated RNA had been reverse transcribed. The data were produced by immunoSEQ multiplex PCR, yet TCRdb's version contains in-frame clones alone and is incomplete. The sample yields 310,000 or so clones, around 16% seen once. Sequences were obtained from naive CD4+ T cells from blood. The receptors come from a man between 18 and 29 years old with type 1 diabetes.

In its sample, this clone was seen a few times. The chain recombines TRBV4-3 with TRBJ1-2; 7 bases agree with TRBD1. Germline V gene sequence: CDR1 LGHNA, CDR2 YSLEER. The CDR3 runs to 15 residues. Germline trimming cut 1 base from V and 5 bases from J; bases unmatched to any gene: 7. This CDR3 is CASSQGRGLIYGYTF. The CDR3, as DNA: TGCGCCAGCAGCCAAGGGAGGGGGCTTATATATGGCTACACCTTC.

This chain uses TRBV7-7 with TRBJ2-1; TRBD1 is a possible D gene (5 bases). In germline, CDR1 is SSHAT, CDR2 FNYEAQ (reference sequence). V lost 5 bases to trimming and J lost 2 bases, with 22 bases between them. The CDR3 length is 18 residues. DNA for the CDR3: TGTGCCAGCAGCCCCGGTCGTAACATCCCAGGGACCTACAATGAGCAGTTCTTC. Translated: CASSPGRNIPGTYNEQFF.

This clone was observed a few times. The chain has TRBV7-2 and TRBJ2-3, with D possibly TRBD2 on 6 matching bases. This CDR3 has 14 residues. With 8 bases removed from V and 2 bases from J, the gap between germline ends came to 14 bases. Germline V lookup: CDR1 SGHTA, CDR2 FQGNSA. In DNA, the CDR3 is TGTGCCAGCGCAGGACGGGGGATCACAGATACGCAGTATTTT. Translated, it gives CASAGRGITDTQYF.

V gene TRBV10-1 combines with J gene TRBJ2-6; maybe TRBD1 (5 bases). V lost 5 bases, J lost 0 bases, and 8 bases lay in between. The CDR3 consists of 15 residues. CDR1 and CDR2 (germline): WNHNN, SYGVQD (reference sequence). The CDR3 DNA sequence: TGCGCCAGCAGTCCCCAGGGCTCTGGGGCCAACGTCCTGACTTTC. Encoded protein: CASSPQGSGANVLTF.

This chain connects TRBV5-4 to TRBJ2-5, with 9 bases aligning to TRBD2. Germline lookup yields CDR1 SGHNT and CDR2 YYREEE (reference sequence). This CDR3 comprises 16 residues. J gave up 4 bases and V 0 bases, and 7 bases lay outside the gene matches. This CDR3 reads CASSLVAGGTGETQYF. DNA for the CDR3: TGTGCCAGCAGCTTGGTGGCGGGAGGGACGGGAGAGACCCAGTACTTC.

V gene TRBV5-6 combines with J gene TRBJ2-2, with TRBD2 matching 11 bases. The germline V gene has CDR1 SGHDT and CDR2 YYEEEE. The ends lost 4 bases at V and 2 bases at J; junction bases unmatched: 7. This CDR3 is 17 amino acids long. The CDR3 loop is CASSDPGLAANTGELFF. The DNA for the CDR3 is TGTGCCAGCAGCGATCCGGGACTAGCGGCAAACACCGGGGAGCTGTTTTTT.

There are a few counts of this clone. The chain employs TRBV6-5 and TRBJ1-1; D gene unclear. There are 13 residues in the CDR3. V was trimmed by 6 bases and J by 8 bases, leaving 16 bases between them. In germline, CDR1 is MNHEY, CDR2 SVGAGI. The DNA for the CDR3 is TGTGCCAGCAGCCAGTTGCGGATTGGCGAAGCTTTCTTT. This codes for CASSQLRIGEAFF.

This clone showed up just a few times. The V gene is TRBV6-5, the J gene TRBJ2-7, with a tentative D call TRBD1 (6 bases). V was shortened by 2 bases and J by 5 bases, with 13 bases between the two germline ends. The V gene's germline CDR1 is MNHEY and CDR2 SVGAGI. This CDR3 is built from 14 residues. The CDR3 is CASSYGRGRDEQYF. CDR3 sequence (DNA): TGTGCCAGCAGTTACGGCAGGGGCCGGGACGAGCAGTACTTC.